The following is a T cell receptor (beta chain) sequence with its context. The antigen is unknown. V was trimmed by 7 bases and J by 7 bases, leaving 16 bases between them. CDR3 length equals 14 residues. This sample is part of a study of cytomegalovirus exposure and HLA in healthy donors. The PCR contained 60 Vbeta and 13 Jbeta primers. Using immunoSEQ multiplex PCR, the repertoire was profiled, and TCRdb retains in-frame clones only, with some absent. The sample has 100,000 to 150,000 clones; 8% to 11% are singletons. Overall study findings and caveats: A few chains linked to CMV were shown in vitro to be specific for CMV antigens. The authors reported that TCR beta sequences could predict HLA-A and HLA-B alleles. These predictions were accurate for most subjects in the first cohort. Apparent HLA restriction characterized most CMV-associated TCR beta chains in a later analysis. Cytomegalovirus-associated TCR beta chains were listed, numbering roughly 150.

What was sequenced was PBMCs. The TCR originated in a woman younger than 35 in good health and CMV-seropositive. The V and J genes are TRBV23-1 and TRBJ1-4; D not certain. TRBV23-1 is flagged as an ORF with uncertain function. CDR3 protein: CASNPGYFFEKLFF. The CDR3 bases are TGCGCCAGCAACCCCGGGTACTTTTTTGAAAAACTGTTTTTT.